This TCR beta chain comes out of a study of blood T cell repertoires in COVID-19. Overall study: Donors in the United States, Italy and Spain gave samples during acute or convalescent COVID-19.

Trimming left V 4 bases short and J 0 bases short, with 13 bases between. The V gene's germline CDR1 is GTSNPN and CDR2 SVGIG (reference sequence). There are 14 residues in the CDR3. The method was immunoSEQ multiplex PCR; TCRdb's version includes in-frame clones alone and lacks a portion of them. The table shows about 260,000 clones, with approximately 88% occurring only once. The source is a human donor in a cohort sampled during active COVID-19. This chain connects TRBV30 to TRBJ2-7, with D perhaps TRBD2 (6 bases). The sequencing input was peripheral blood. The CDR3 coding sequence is TGTGCCTGGACCGAGGGGAGGAGCTCCTACGAGCAGTACTTC. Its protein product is CAWTEGRSSYEQYF.